Sequencing of this T cell receptor (beta chain) was carried out in a study of blood T cells in healthy people across ages. A J-beta primer mix and a sample-barcoded 5' primer were used in a second PCR of about 7 to 12 cycles. TCRdb independently ran MiXCR on the 5' RACE reads; one entry per CDR3 protein. The table has approximately 1,000,000 distinct CDR3 sequences, under 45% seen once. The study, taken as a whole, reports: It was found that TCR beta diversity correlated strongly with the percentage of naive T cells.

Details on this clonotype: Its antigen is currently unknown.

The CDR3 consists of 12 residues. Trimming took 10 bases from V and 6 from J, leaving 14 bases between them. Germline CDR1 MNHNS, CDR2 SASEGT. This TCR came from a woman aged 60-75 years in good health. The chain links TRBV6-1 to TRBJ2-3; possible D gene TRBD1, 6 bases. The material sequenced was blood. The CDR3 nucleotides read TGTGCCACCAAGCTGGGGGCTGATACGCAGTATTTT. Protein product: CATKLGADTQYF.